The sequence of this T cell receptor (beta chain) was determined in a study of immune evolution from preneoplasia to lung adenocarcinoma. Study summary: HLA loss of heterozygosity: 7% AIS, over 12% MIA, approximately 31% ADC, none AAH. Findings and caveats of the study: Normal lung had highest clonality; later lesions appeared denser, more diverse. Top clone share appeared to fall from AAH through AIS, MIA, adenocarcinoma.

There are 14 residues in the CDR3. Germline V lookup: CDR1 LGHNA, CDR2 YNFKEQ. Trimming at V came to 0 bases and at J to 9 bases, leaving 6 bases not matched to a gene. Nucleic acids came from premalignant or tumor cells enriched by macro-dissection. The data were produced by immunoSEQ multiplex PCR, yet TCRdb's version contains in-frame clones alone and is incomplete. Found here are fewer than 2,000 clones, 82% of them singletons; the top ten hold more than 2%. To note about this clone: Antigen: not known.

The sequence came from a person aged 50-59 years with lung adenocarcinoma. The sequenced material came from FFPE invasive lung adenocarcinoma tissue. This chain joins TRBV4-2 and TRBJ2-3, with TRBD1 matching 7 bases. CDR3: CASSQESGQETQYF. In DNA, the CDR3 is TGTGCCAGCAGCCAAGAGTCCGGACAGGAGACGCAGTATTTT.